This is a list of T cell receptor beta chains from one sample in a study of blood T cell repertoires in COVID-19. The protocol was immunoSEQ multiplex PCR, while the TCRdb copy is restricted to in-frame clones and leaves out a portion. The table lists roughly 56,000 clones, around 87% of them singletons. The specimen sequenced was peripheral blood. The receptor source for this set is a man aged 45 to 65 with active COVID-19. The CDR3 runs from the conserved cysteine through the conserved F or W.

v_call cdr3_aa
TRBV19 CASSPYAGYEQYF
TRBV10-3 CASWGGPDHLYEQYF
TRBV10-3 CAISARLAEETQYF
TRBV2 CASTSGLSVYGYTF
TRBV6-5 CASSYSITQVDGEQFF
TRBV5-8 CASSLGRDLTEKLFF
TRBV2 CASSENTGSMTTNEKLFF
TRBV10-2 CASSESGGAEAFF
TRBV6-2/TRBV6-3 CASSSPQETQYF
TRBV7-2 CASSKGAGGEYYGYTF
TRBV2 CASRPGQGYEKLFF
TRBV15 CATSSGGFYEQYF
TRBV5-1 CASSPGSTGANVLTF
TRBV19 CASSILQVGDTQYF
TRBV7-9 CASSLGQSYGYTF
TRBV27 CASSFQQNYEQYF
TRBV5-1 CASSSRRGAFSGNTIYF
TRBV29-1 CSVVSSPGELFF
TRBV25-1 CASSEHNGRTGRSYEQYF
TRBV11-2 CASSFSGGDYGYTF
TRBV4-3 CASSQDPRWDTHNEQFF
TRBV5-4 CASSPGQGNSPLHF
TRBV5-1 CASSLSGLNTGELFF
TRBV2 CASSETGGGEAFF
TRBV5-1 CASSFGGLETQYF
TRBV29-1 CSVRGTDTQYF
TRBV7-7 CASRENEVEETQYF
TRBV27 CASSLFSAGGGHTDTQYF
TRBV2 CASRYSTGNGYTF
TRBV4-2 CASSQAQGTWAGELFF
TRBV7-6 CASSRLGELGTDTQYF
TRBV5-8 CASRAGYDLETQYF
TRBV9 CASSTGLAEETQYF
TRBV3-1/TRBV3-2 CASSQEWAGGETFF
TRBV7-2 CASSPRQGAGQPQHF
TRBV7-2 CASSSQGAPRYEQYF
TRBV5-1 CASSRTGGHQPQHF
TRBV19 CASSILRGETQYF
TRBV12-3/TRBV12-4 CASSLPGQPQHF
TRBV7-2 CASSLLTGADQPQHF
TRBV12-3/TRBV12-4 CASSSYRDYGYTF
TRBV4-2 CASSQEPASSEQYF
TRBV10-3 CAISSRDNEQFF
TRBV20-1 CRGANTEAFF
TRBV11-2 CASSPRMGAMFGSYNEQFF
TRBV7-8 CASSLAWEGGYTF
TRBV5-6 CASSLVLSGRASYNEQFF
TRBV5-8 CASTFFDGEKLFF
TRBV6-6 CASRRGQSATNEKLFF
TRBV5-4 CASSRTGEEAFF